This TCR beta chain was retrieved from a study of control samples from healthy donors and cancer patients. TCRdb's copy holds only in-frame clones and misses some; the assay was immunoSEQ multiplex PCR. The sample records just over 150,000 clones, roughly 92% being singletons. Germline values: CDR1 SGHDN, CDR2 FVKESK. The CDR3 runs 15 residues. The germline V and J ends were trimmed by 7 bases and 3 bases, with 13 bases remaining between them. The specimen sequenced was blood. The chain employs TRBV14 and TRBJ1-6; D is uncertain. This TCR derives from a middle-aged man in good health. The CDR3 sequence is CASTHQNFYNSPLHF. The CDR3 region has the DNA TGTGCCAGCACCCACCAGAACTTCTATAATTCACCCCTCCACTTT. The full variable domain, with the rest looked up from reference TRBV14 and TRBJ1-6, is EAGVTQFPSHSVIEKGQTVTLRCDPISGHDNLYWYRRVMGKEIKFLLHFVKESKQDESGMPNNRFLAERTGGTYSTLKVQPAELEDSGVYFCASTHQNFYNSPLHFGNGTRLTVT.